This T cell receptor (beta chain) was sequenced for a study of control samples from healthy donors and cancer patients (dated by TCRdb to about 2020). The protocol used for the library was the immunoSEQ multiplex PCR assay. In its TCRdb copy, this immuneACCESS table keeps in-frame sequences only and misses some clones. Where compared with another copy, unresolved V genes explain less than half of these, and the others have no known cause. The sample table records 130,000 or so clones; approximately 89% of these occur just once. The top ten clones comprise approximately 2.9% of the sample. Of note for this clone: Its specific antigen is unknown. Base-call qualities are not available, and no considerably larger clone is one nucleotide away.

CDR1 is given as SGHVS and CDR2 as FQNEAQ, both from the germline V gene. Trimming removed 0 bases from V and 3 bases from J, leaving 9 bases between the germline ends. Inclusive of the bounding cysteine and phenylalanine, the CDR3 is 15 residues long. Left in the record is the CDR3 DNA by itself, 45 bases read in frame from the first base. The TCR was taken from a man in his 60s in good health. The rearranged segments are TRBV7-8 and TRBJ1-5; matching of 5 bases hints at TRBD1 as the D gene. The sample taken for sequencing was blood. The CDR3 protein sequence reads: CASSLAGGPNQPQHF. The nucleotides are TGTGCCAGCAGCTTAGCGGGGGGTCCCAATCAGCCCCAGCATTTT.